This T cell receptor beta chain comes out of a study of T cell repertoires in cytomegalovirus infection. Looking at the study overall: Indications of both CMV infection and matching HLA type were provided by public TCR beta signatures.

TCRdb redid the calling of the reads with MiXCR, one entry per CDR3 protein. In the table there are 200,000 to 250,000 distinct CDR3 sequences, approximately 13% of which are singletons. Study-level points and caveats: CMV-specific HLA-C-restricted TCR beta clonotypes dominated the ex vivo response.

This clonotype was recorded many times. Its target is unknown. What was sequenced was PBMCs. The receptor comes from a human donor in good health (CMV status not recorded). Some clones in this sample may be carry-over from other donors' samples.

The CDR3 region is CASSLGGGSFYEQYF. The CDR3 DNA reads as TGTGCCAGCAGCTTAGGAGGCGGGAGTTTCTACGAGCAGTACTTC. The rearrangement joins TRBV7-2 to TRBJ2-7; TRBD2 agrees at 7 bases. J gave up 3 bases and V 1 base, and 6 bases lay outside the gene matches. The CDR3 sequence is 15 residues long. Germline CDR1 and CDR2: SGHTA and FQGNSA. Combining the CDR3 with reference TRBV7-2 and TRBJ2-7 gives the whole variable domain GAGVSQSPSNKVTEKGKDVELRCDPISGHTALYWYRQSLGQGLEFLIYFQGNSAPDKSGLPSDRFSAERTGGSVSTLTIQRTQQEDSAVYLCASSLGGGSFYEQYFGPGTRLTVT.